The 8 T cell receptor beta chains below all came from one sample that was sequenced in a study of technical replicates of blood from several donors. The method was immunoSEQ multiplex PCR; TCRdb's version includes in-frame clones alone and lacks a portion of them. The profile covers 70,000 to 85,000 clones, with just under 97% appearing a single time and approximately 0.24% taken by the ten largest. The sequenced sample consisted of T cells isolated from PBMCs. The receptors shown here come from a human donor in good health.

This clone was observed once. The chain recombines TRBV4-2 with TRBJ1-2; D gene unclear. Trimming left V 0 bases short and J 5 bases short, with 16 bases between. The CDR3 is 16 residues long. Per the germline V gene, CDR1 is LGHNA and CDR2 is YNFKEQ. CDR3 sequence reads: CASSQERAGIPYGYTF. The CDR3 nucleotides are TGTGCCAGCAGCCAAGAGAGGGCAGGCATTCCTTATGGCTACACCTTC.

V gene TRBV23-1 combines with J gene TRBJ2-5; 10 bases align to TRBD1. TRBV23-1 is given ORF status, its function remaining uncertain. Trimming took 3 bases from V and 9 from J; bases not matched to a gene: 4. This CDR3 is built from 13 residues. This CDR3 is CASSQPGTGAQYF. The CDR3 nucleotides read TGCGCCAGCAGTCAGCCCGGGACAGGGGCCCAGTACTTC.

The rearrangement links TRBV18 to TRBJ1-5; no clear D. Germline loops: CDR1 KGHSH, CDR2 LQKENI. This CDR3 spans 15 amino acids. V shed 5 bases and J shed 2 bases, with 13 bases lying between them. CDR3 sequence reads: CASSYRQDGNQPQHF. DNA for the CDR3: TGTGCCAGCTCATATCGACAAGACGGCAATCAGCCCCAGCATTTT. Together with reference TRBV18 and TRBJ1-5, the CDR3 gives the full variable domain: NAGVMQNPRHLVRRRGQEARLRCSPMKGHSHVYWYRQLPEEGLKFMVYLQKENIIDESGMPKERFSAEFPKEGPSILRIQQVVRGDSAAYFCASSYRQDGNQPQHFGDGTRLSIL.

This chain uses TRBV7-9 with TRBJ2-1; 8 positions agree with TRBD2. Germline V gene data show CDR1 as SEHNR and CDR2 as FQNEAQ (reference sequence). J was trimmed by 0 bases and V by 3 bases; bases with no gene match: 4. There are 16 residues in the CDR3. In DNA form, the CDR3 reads TGTGCCAGCAGCTTCAGAGGGACTAGCTCCTACAATGAGCAGTTCTTC. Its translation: CASSFRGTSSYNEQFF.

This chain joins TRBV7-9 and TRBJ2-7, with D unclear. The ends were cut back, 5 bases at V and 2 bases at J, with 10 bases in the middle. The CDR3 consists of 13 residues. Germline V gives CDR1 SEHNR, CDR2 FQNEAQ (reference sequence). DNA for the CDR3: TGTGCCAGCAGCCCTTCGGAGACCTACGAGCAGTACTTC. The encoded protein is CASSPSETYEQYF.

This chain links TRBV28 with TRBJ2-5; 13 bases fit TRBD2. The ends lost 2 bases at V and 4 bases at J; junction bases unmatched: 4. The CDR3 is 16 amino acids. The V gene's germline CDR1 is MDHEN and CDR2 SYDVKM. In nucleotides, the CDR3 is TGTGCCAGCAGTTTAGGACTAGCGGGAGTAACAGAGACCCAGTACTTC. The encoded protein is CASSLGLAGVTETQYF.

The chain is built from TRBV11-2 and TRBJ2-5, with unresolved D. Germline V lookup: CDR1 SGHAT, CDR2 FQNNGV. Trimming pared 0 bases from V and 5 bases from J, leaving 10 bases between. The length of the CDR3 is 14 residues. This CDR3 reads CASSLDRALETQYF. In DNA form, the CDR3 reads TGTGCCAGCAGCTTAGATCGAGCGTTGGAGACCCAGTACTTC.

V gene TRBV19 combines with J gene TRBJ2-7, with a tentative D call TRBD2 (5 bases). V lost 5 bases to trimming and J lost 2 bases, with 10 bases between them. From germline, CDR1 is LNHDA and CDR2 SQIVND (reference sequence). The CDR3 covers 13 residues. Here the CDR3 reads CASSDGLAYEQYF. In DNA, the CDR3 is TGTGCCAGTAGTGACGGACTCGCCTACGAGCAGTACTTC. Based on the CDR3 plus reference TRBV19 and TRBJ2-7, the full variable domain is DGGITQSPKYLFRKEGQNVTLSCEQNLNHDAMYWYRQDPGQGLRLIYYSQIVNDFQKGDIAEGYSVSREKKESFPLTVTSAQKNPTAFYLCASSDGLAYEQYFGPGTRLTVT.